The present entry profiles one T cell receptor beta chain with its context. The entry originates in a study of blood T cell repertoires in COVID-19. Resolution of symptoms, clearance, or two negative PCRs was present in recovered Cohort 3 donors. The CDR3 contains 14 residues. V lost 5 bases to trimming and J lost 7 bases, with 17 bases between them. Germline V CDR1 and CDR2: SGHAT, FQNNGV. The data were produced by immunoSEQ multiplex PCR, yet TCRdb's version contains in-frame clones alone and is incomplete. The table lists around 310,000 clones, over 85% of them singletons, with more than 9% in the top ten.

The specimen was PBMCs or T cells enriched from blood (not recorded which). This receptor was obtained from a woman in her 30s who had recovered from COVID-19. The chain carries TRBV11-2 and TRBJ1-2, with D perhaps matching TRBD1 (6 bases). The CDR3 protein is CASSQGTVRPGYTF. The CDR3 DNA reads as TGTGCCAGCAGCCAGGGGACCGTCAGACCTGGCTACACCTTC.